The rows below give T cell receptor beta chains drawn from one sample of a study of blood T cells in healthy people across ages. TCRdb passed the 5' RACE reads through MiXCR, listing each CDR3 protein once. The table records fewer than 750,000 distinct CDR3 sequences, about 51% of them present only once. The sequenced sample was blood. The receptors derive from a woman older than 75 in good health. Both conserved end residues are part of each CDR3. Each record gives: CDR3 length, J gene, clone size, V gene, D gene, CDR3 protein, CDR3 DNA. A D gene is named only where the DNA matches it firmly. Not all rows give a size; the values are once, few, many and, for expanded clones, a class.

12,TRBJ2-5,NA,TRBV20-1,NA,CSALRAQETQYF,TGCAGTGCTCTCCGGGCCCAAGAGACCCAGTACTTC
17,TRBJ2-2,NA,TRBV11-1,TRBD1,CASSLEGDSTNTGELFF,TGTGCCAGCAGCTTAGAAGGGGACAGTACGAACACCGGGGAGCTGTTTTTT
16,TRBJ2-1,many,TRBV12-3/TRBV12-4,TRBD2,CASSLGLAGGGNEQFF,TGTGCCAGCAGCCTAGGACTAGCGGGAGGGGGCAATGAGCAGTTCTTC
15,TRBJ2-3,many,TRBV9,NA,CASSVGGSHTDTQYF,TGTGCCAGCAGCGTCGGAGGCAGCCACACAGATACGCAGTATTTT
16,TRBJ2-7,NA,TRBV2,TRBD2,CASSETLDTSADEQYF,TGTGCCAGCAGTGAAACCCTTGATACTAGCGCGGACGAGCAGTACTTC
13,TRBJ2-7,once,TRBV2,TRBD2,CASRLAGPYEQYF,TGTGCCAGTAGACTAGCGGGCCCCTACGAGCAGTACTTC
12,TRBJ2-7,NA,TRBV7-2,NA,CASSLYMGEQYF,TGTGCCAGCAGCTTATACATGGGCGAGCAGTACTTC
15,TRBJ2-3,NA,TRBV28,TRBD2,CASRNGLAGADTQYF,TGTGCCAGCAGGAATGGACTAGCGGGAGCAGATACGCAGTATTTT
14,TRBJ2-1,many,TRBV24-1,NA,CATSDSGPGNEQFF,TGTGCCACCAGTGACTCGGGACCGGGCAATGAGCAGTTCTTC
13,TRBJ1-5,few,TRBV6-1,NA,CASREAGTQPQHF,TGTGCCAGCAGAGAAGCAGGGACTCAGCCCCAGCATTTT
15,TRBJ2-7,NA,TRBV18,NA,CASSPREGFRNEQYF,TGTGCCAGCTCACCACGAGAAGGGTTCAGAAACGAGCAGTACTTC
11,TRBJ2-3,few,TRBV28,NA,CASSSERTQYF,TGTGCCAGCAGTTCGGAGCGCACGCAGTATTTT
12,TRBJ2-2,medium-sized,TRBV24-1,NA,CATDSTTGELFF,TGTGCCACCGACTCCACCACCGGGGAGCTGTTTTTT
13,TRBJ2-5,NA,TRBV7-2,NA,CASSVLGAETQYF,TGTGCCAGCAGCGTCCTAGGAGCTGAGACCCAGTACTTC
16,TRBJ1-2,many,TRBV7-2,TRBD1,CASSFTTGRPNYGYTF,TGTGCCAGCAGCTTCACGACAGGGCGACCTAACTATGGCTACACCTTC
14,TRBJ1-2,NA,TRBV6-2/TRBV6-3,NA,CASIDSGRGTGYTF,TGTGCCAGCATCGATTCGGGGCGAGGGACTGGCTACACCTTC
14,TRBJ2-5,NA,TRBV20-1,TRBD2,CSVTSGGAGETQYF,TGCAGTGTAACTAGCGGGGGGGCGGGAGAGACCCAGTACTTC
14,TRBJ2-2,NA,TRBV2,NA,CATGSGLLSGELFF,TGTGCCACCGGGTCAGGGCTTCTCTCCGGGGAGCTGTTTTTT
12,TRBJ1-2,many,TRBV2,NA,CASTELLGGYTF,TGTGCCAGCACGGAGTTACTGGGGGGCTACACCTTC
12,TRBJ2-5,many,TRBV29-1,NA,CSVATGQETQYF,TGCAGCGTTGCGACAGGCCAAGAGACCCAGTACTTC
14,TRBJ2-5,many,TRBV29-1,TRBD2,CSVELAGGGETQYF,TGCAGCGTTGAACTAGCGGGGGGCGGAGAGACCCAGTACTTC
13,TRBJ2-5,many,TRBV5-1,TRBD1,CASSLEGQGLQYF,TGCGCCAGCAGCTTGGAGGGACAGGGCCTGCAGTACTTC
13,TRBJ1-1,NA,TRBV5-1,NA,CASSPTENTEAFF,TGCGCCAGCAGCCCGACAGAGAACACTGAAGCTTTCTTT
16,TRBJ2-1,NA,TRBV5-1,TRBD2,CASSLATLAGAHEQFF,TGCGCCAGCAGCTTGGCGACTCTAGCGGGAGCCCATGAGCAGTTCTTC
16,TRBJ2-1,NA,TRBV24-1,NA,CATSEGRKGTYNEQFF,TGTGCCACCAGTGAAGGGAGGAAAGGTACCTACAATGAGCAGTTCTTC
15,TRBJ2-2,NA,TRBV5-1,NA,CASSPYGTNTGELFF,TGCGCCAGCAGTCCCTACGGAACGAACACCGGGGAGCTGTTTTTT
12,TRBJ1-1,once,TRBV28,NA,CASNRGLSEAFF,TGTGCCAGCAACCGCGGCCTGTCTGAAGCTTTCTTT
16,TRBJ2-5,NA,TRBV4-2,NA,CASSQAATGGEETQYF,TGTGCCAGCAGCCAAGCGGCTACAGGGGGGGAAGAGACCCAGTACTTC
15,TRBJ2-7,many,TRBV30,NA,CAWSNPGDGLRAQYF,TGTGCCTGGAGTAATCCTGGGGACGGATTGCGAGCGCAGTACTTC
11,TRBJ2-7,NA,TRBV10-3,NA,CAISERYEQYF,TGTGCCATCAGTGAGCGATACGAGCAGTACTTC
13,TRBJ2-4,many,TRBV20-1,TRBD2,CSALLAGASQKYF,TGCAGTGCTCTACTAGCGGGGGCCAGTCAAAAGTACTTC
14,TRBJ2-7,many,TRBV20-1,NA,CSASFAGASYEQYF,TGCAGTGCTAGTTTCGCGGGCGCCTCCTACGAGCAGTACTTC
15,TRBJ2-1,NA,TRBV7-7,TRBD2,CASSPIAGGGNEQFF,TGTGCTAGCAGCCCTATAGCGGGGGGGGGAAATGAGCAGTTCTTC
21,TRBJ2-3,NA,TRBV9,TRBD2,CASSVVLQGLAGGFSTDTQYF,TGTGCCAGCAGCGTAGTTTTGCAGGGACTAGCGGGGGGGTTCAGCACAGATACGCAGTATTTT
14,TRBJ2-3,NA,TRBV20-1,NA,CSASDPNGPDTQYF,TGCAGTGCTAGCGACCCCAACGGACCAGATACGCAGTATTTT